This T cell receptor beta chain came from a study of blood T cell repertoires in COVID-19. All enrollees were about 18 to 89 years old and from approximately 25 US areas. Cohort 3 donors counted as recovered after two negative PCRs, clearance, or resolved symptoms. Authors' methods: Reference gene primer amplification yielded estimated nucleated cell counts. Method: immunoSEQ multiplex PCR; TCRdb's copy keeps in-frame clones and lacks some. V, J and clone size were drawn from that table, and D and trimming were deduced from the DNA. The table lists about 260,000 clones, 75% to 90% of them singletons, with around 2% in the top ten. V shed 5 bases and J 5 bases; nucleotides not matched to a gene: 8. The CDR3 runs to 15 residues. Germline-derived CDR1 and CDR2 are LNHDA and SQIVND (reference sequence).

The chain employs TRBV19 and TRBJ1-4, with 7 bases fitting TRBD1. The sequenced material came from PBMCs or T cells enriched from blood (not recorded which). The receptor was isolated from a woman aged 18-30 years who had recovered from COVID-19. The CDR3 is CASSLSGQPNEKLFF. In nucleotides, the CDR3 is TGTGCCAGTAGTCTATCGGGACAGCCAAATGAAAAACTGTTTTTT.